This T cell receptor beta chain derives from a study of molecular identifiers for immune sequencing clone quantification. Findings of the study overall: Clones carrying above 20 RNA copies accounted for over 98% of effector molecules, under 1% in naive cells.

Previously published methods and listed TCR primers were used for the bulk TCR libraries. Each CDR3 protein gets one entry after TCRdb re-called the PCR reads with MiXCR. The sample gives some 100,000 distinct CDR3 sequences, roughly 19% of which show up once; around 0.91% is in the top ten. V trimming: 0 bases; J trimming: 4 bases; junction bases outside the gene matches: 7. The CDR3 has 15 residues. The germline V gene encodes CDR1 DFQATT and CDR2 SNEGSKA (reference sequence). Sorted cells numbering 20,000 to 1,000,000, with 10%, 30% or 50% RNA, yielded the naive CD8 libraries. This clonotype was seen ten or more times. Its target is not known.

The receptor's source is a human donor in good health. Some libraries in this study had Jurkat cell RNA spiked in. The sequencing sample was made of naive CD8+ T cells from blood, with Jurkat cell RNA spiked in. Subset: FACS-sorted CD8+CD4-CCR7+CD45RA+ naive T cells. This rearrangement joins TRBV20-1 to TRBJ2-7; 9 nucleotides match TRBD1. The CDR3 sequence is CSARDEGQGRYEQYF. The CDR3, as DNA: TGCAGTGCTAGAGATGAGGGACAGGGACGGTACGAGCAGTACTTC.